Below are 23 T cell receptor beta chains sequenced from a single sample in a study of blood T cell repertoires in COVID-19 (dated by TCRdb to 2018 to 2020). The library relied on the immunoSEQ multiplex PCR assay. Here the immuneACCESS table is served through TCRdb, limited to in-frame sequences with V and J called. Missing clones are a known gap in these copies; in checked studies unresolved V genes cover under half, and the rest lacks a known reason. The sample table shows some 390,000 clones, and approximately 86% are seen once. Roughly 3.1% of the sample is held by the ten biggest clonotypes. The sample consisted of peripheral blood. The source of these receptors is a human donor in a cohort sampled during active COVID-19.

The chain joins TRBV7-9 to TRBJ1-2; maybe TRBD1 (6 bases). CDR3 length equals 14 residues. Germline values: CDR1 SEHNR, CDR2 FQNEAQ (reference sequence). Trimming took 5 bases from V and 6 from J, leaving 16 bases between them. For the CDR3, the DNA is TGTGCCAGCAGCCTAAATCAGGGGAGCCATGGCTACACCTTC. Its translation is CASSLNQGSHGYTF. Full variable domain (remainder filled in from reference TRBV7-9 and TRBJ1-2): DTGVSQNPRHKITKRGQNVTFRCDPISEHNRLYWYRQTLGQGPEFLTYFQNEAQLEKSRLLSDRFSAERPKGSFSTLEIQRTEQGDSAMYLCASSLNQGSHGYTFGSGTRLTVV.

This rearrangement joins TRBV6-5 to TRBJ1-1; D is possibly TRBD1 (5 bases). V lost 6 bases and J 1 base, leaving 15 bases between the germline ends. This CDR3 spans 15 amino acids. Germline V gives CDR1 MNHEY, CDR2 SVGAGI. CDR3 DNA sequence: TGTGCCAGCAGGGGAATGGGGGAGGCGAACACTGAAGCTTTCTTT. It codes for CASRGMGEANTEAFF.

The chain employs TRBV14 and TRBJ2-7, with 8 bases matching TRBD2. J was trimmed by 3 bases and V by 2 bases; bases with no gene match: 6. In germline, CDR1 is SGHDN, CDR2 FVKESK. This CDR3 has 15 residues. CDR3 coding DNA: TGTGCCAGCAGCCAACAGCGGACTAGCCTCTACGAGCAGTACTTC. It codes for CASSQQRTSLYEQYF. The complete variable domain, with remaining parts taken from reference TRBV14 and TRBJ2-7, reads EAGVTQFPSHSVIEKGQTVTLRCDPISGHDNLYWYRRVMGKEIKFLLHFVKESKQDESGMPNNRFLAERTGGTYSTLKVQPAELEDSGVYFCASSQQRTSLYEQYFGPGTRLTVT.

The chain links TRBV11-3 to TRBJ2-6; TRBD1 matches 9 bases. There are 16 residues in the CDR3. CDR1 is SGHNT and CDR2 is YENEEA in the germline V gene. After removal of 4 bases from V and 5 bases from J, the junction contained 6 bases not matched to a gene. The CDR3 sequence: CASSYGTGKRANVLTF. The CDR3 DNA sequence: TGTGCCAGCAGCTACGGGACAGGGAAAAGGGCCAACGTCCTGACTTTC.

The chain combines TRBV6-5 with TRBJ2-2, with 10 bases identical to TRBD2. This CDR3 contains 14 residues. Germline V gives CDR1 MNHEY, CDR2 SVGAGI. The trim removed 8 bases at V and 5 bases at J, leaving 5 bases unmatched. CDR3 sequence reads: CASQFSGRTGELFF. The CDR3 DNA follows: TGTGCCAGCCAATTTAGCGGGAGGACCGGGGAGCTGTTTTTT.

In this sample, this clone turned up a few times. The chain has TRBV4-1 and TRBJ2-3, with 9 bases lining up with TRBD2. V lost 6 bases, J lost 1 base, and 8 bases stayed unmatched. The CDR3 totals 16 residues. The germline CDR1 and CDR2 sequences are MGHRA and YSYEKL. The CDR3 loop reads CASSRGAGGGTDTQYF. Here the CDR3 DNA reads TGCGCCAGCAGTCGGGGTGCGGGGGGGGGCACAGATACGCAGTATTTT.

The chain employs TRBV4-1 and TRBJ2-7; 14 positions agree with TRBD2. With V trimmed by 4 bases and J by 7 bases, 9 bases remained unmatched. CDR1 MGHRA and CDR2 YSYEKL come from the germline V gene. The CDR3 consists of 16 residues. The CDR3 spells CASSLTTSGGAGEQYF. CDR3 in DNA: TGCGCCAGCAGCCTAACGACTAGCGGGGGGGCCGGTGAGCAGTACTTC.

The chain employs TRBV4-2 and TRBJ2-1; TRBD2 aligns across 12 bases. V shed 2 bases and J 7 bases; nucleotides not matched to a gene: 12. The CDR3 runs to 18 residues. Germline CDR1 reads LGHNA; CDR2 reads YNFKEQ. This CDR3 is CASSQPTETSGRRNEQFF. CDR3 nucleotide sequence: TGTGCCAGCAGCCAACCCACGGAGACTAGCGGGAGAAGAAATGAGCAGTTCTTC.

The genes are TRBV5-1 and TRBJ2-2; 7 bases are a match to TRBD1. Per the germline V gene, CDR1 is SGHRS and CDR2 is YFSETQ. The CDR3 has 16 residues. Trimming removed 4 bases from V and 6 bases from J; junction bases left unmatched: 12. DNA for the CDR3: TGCGCCAGCAGCCCACTGACAGGGAGAGGTTCCGGGGAGCTGTTTTTT. This translates into CASSPLTGRGSGELFF.

This chain uses TRBV6-4 with TRBJ1-1; unclear D gene. The CDR3 extends over 15 amino acids. The germline V gene has CDR1 MRHNA and CDR2 SNTAGT. Trimming removed 4 bases at V and 3 bases at J, with 15 bases between. CDR3 sequence: CASSADYSSDTEAFF. The CDR3 coding sequence is TGTGCCAGCAGTGCCGACTACTCAAGCGACACTGAAGCTTTCTTT.

This clone was found once. The chain couples TRBV6-5 to TRBJ1-4; maybe TRBD1 (5 bases). The germline V and J ends were trimmed by 6 bases and 4 bases, with 12 bases remaining between them. The CDR3 loop spans 14 amino acids. Germline V gene sequence: CDR1 MNHEY, CDR2 SVGAGI. The DNA of the CDR3 is TGTGCCAGCAGCCCAGGGATATTTAATGAAAAACTGTTTTTT. Protein: CASSPGIFNEKLFF.

The chain combines TRBV7-6 with TRBJ2-3; D might be TRBD2 (6 bases). Germline V gene lookup returns CDR1 SGHVS and CDR2 FNYEAQ. The V end was cut by 1 base, the J end by 3 bases, with 11 bases between. The CDR3 covers 15 residues. As DNA, the CDR3 is TGTGCCAGCAGCTTAGGAGTGGGGGGAACAGATACGCAGTATTTT. Translating it yields CASSLGVGGTDTQYF.

CDR3 protein: CSASGLAVNTDTQYF. The CDR3 DNA sequence: TGCAGTGCTAGTGGACTAGCGGTAAACACAGATACGCAGTATTTT. V usage is TRBV20-1 and J usage is TRBJ2-3, with 10 bases that match TRBD2. Per germline, CDR1 DFQATT and CDR2 SNEGSKA (reference sequence). This CDR3 contains 15 residues. V shed 3 bases and J 2 bases; nucleotides not matched to a gene: 5.

This rearrangement joins TRBV9 to TRBJ2-1, with D tentatively TRBD1 (5 bases). Germline V lookup: CDR1 SGDLS, CDR2 YYNGEE. There are 14 residues in the CDR3. The V gene lost 0 bases and the J gene lost 4 bases, with 8 bases spanning the gap. The CDR3 nucleotides are TGTGCCAGCAGCGTAGGCCAGGGTTACAATGAGCAGTTCTTC. Translation gives CASSVGQGYNEQFF.

The rearrangement joins TRBV20-1 to TRBJ2-6; TRBD2 matches 9 bases. This CDR3 comprises 18 residues. Trimming removed 3 bases from V and 0 bases from J; junction bases left unmatched: 9. CDR1 DFQATT and CDR2 SNEGSKA come from the germline V gene (reference sequence). CDR3 DNA: TGCAGTGCTAGTCTCTCCGCTAGCGGGATCTCTGGGGCCAACGTCCTGACTTTC. The encoded protein is CSASLSASGISGANVLTF.

The rearrangement uses TRBV7-9 and TRBJ1-5; 8 bases line up with TRBD1. Germline V gene data show CDR1 as SEHNR and CDR2 as FQNEAQ (reference sequence). V was clipped by 4 bases and J by 6 bases; unmatched bases: 5. The CDR3 is 14 residues long. The CDR3 nucleotides read TGTGCCAGCAGCTCCGGACAGGGCAGTCAGCCCCAGCATTTT. Its protein is CASSSGQGSQPQHF.

The gene calls are TRBV27 and TRBJ2-7, with 8 bases aligning to TRBD1. Germline V gene sequence: CDR1 MNHEY, CDR2 SMNVEV (reference sequence). Trimming removed 5 bases from V and 0 bases from J; junction bases left unmatched: 3. CDR3 size: 14 residues. The CDR3 protein is CASSQDRASYEQYF. The CDR3 DNA sequence: TGTGCCAGCAGTCAGGACAGGGCCTCCTACGAGCAGTACTTC.

This clone appeared a single time. The CDR3 is CASSPLETRQGIGRAYEQYF. CDR3 coding DNA: TGTGCCAGCAGCCCTCTTGAGACCCGACAGGGTATCGGGAGGGCATACGAGCAGTACTTC. The chain carries TRBV7-8 and TRBJ2-7; weak D call: TRBD2 (8 bases). This CDR3 is built from 20 residues. Germline assignment: CDR1 SGHVS and CDR2 FQNEAQ. Trimming took off 5 bases at V and 4 bases at J, with 33 bases between the two ends.

The chain employs TRBV15 and TRBJ2-1, with 7 bases fitting TRBD2. The germline CDR1 and CDR2 sequences are LNHNV and YYDKDF (reference sequence). J was trimmed by 8 bases and V by 0 bases; bases with no gene match: 10. The CDR3 runs 16 residues. CDR3 sequence (DNA): TGTGCCACCAGCAGAGATCAAAGCGGGGTCGTCGATGAGCAGTTCTTC. Its translation: CATSRDQSGVVDEQFF.

The chain links TRBV25-1 to TRBJ2-2; possible D gene TRBD1, 6 bases. The germline CDR1 and CDR2 sequences are MGHDK and SYGVNS. The CDR3 spans 17 residues. The V end lost 8 bases, the J end lost 4 bases, and 23 bases lay between the germline ends. CDR3 in DNA: TGTGCCAGCGCCGGTGAACGTACAGGGCCCTCCACCGGGGAGCTGTTTTTT. As protein: CASAGERTGPSTGELFF. Using reference TRBV25-1 and TRBJ2-2 for the parts outside the CDR3, the full variable domain is EADIYQTPRYLVIGTGKKITLECSQTMGHDKMYWYQQDPGMELHLIHYSYGVNSTEKGDLSSESTVSRIRTEHFPLTLESARPSHTSQYLCASAGERTGPSTGELFFGEGSRLTVL.

This clone came up once. The genes are TRBV20-1 and TRBJ1-2; D not resolved. Trimming took 5 bases from V and 6 from J, leaving 10 bases between them. Per the germline V gene, CDR1 is DFQATT and CDR2 is SNEGSKA (reference sequence). The length of the CDR3 is 11 residues. The CDR3 sequence is CSASREDGYTF. The CDR3 DNA follows: TGCAGTGCTTCCAGAGAGGATGGCTACACCTTC.

The V gene is TRBV18, the J gene TRBJ2-1; 8 nucleotides agree with TRBD2. The CDR3 contains 14 residues. Trimming removed 6 bases from V and 9 bases from J; junction bases left unmatched: 10. CDR1 KGHSH and CDR2 LQKENI come from the germline V gene. The DNA for the CDR3 is TGTGCCAGCTCCCCGCCGGGGACTAGGGGTGAGCAGTTCTTC. Its protein is CASSPPGTRGEQFF.

The chain is built from TRBV5-5 and TRBJ1-1, with D perhaps matching TRBD1 (6 bases). Germline V gene lookup returns CDR1 SGHKS and CDR2 YYEKEE (reference sequence). There are 14 residues in the CDR3. Trimming stripped 1 base from V and 0 bases from J, with 7 bases between. For the CDR3, the DNA is TGTGCCAGCAGCTTGACAGGGCTGAACACTGAAGCTTTCTTT. As protein: CASSLTGLNTEAFF. Full variable domain (rest looked up from reference TRBV5-5 and TRBJ1-1): DAGVTQSPTHLIKTRGQQVTLRCSPISGHKSVSWYQQVLGQGPQFIFQYYEKEERGRGNFPDRFSARQFPNYSSELNVNALLLGDSALYLCASSLTGLNTEAFFGQGTRLTVV.